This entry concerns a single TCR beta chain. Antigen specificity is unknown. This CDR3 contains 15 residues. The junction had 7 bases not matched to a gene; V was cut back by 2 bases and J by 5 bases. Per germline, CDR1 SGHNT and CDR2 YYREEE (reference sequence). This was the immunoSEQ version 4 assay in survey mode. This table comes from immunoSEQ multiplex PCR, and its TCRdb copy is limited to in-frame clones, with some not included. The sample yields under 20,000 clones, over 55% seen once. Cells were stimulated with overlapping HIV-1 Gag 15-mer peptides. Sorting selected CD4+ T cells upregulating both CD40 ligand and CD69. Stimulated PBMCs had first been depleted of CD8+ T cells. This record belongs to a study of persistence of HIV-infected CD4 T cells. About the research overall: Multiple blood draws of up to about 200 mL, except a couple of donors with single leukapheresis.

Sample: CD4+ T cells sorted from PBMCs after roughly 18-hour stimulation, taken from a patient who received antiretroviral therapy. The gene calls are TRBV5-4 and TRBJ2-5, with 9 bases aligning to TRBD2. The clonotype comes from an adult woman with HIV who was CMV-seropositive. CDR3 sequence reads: CASSFPGLARETQYF. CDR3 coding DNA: TGTGCCAGCAGCTTCCCGGGACTAGCCCGTGAGACCCAGTACTTC.